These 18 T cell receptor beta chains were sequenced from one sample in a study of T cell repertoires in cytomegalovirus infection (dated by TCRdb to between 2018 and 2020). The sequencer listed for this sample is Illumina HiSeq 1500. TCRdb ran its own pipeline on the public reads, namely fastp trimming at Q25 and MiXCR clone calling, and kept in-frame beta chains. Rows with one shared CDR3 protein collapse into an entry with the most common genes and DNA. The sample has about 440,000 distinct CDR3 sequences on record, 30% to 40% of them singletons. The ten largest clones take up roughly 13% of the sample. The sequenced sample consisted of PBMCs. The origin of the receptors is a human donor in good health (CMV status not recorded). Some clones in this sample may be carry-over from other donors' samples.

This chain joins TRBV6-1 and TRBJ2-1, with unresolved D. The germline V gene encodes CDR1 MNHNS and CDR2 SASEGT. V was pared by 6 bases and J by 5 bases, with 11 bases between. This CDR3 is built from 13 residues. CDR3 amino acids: CASSYSVNNEQFF. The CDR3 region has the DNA TGTGCCAGCAGCTACAGTGTAAACAATGAGCAGTTCTTC.

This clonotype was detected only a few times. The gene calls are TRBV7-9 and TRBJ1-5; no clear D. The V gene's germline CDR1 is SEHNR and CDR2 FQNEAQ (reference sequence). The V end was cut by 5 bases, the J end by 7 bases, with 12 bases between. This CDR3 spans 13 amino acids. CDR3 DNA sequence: TGTGCCAGCAGCGAATCGACTGCACAGCCCCAGCATTTT. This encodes CASSESTAQPQHF.

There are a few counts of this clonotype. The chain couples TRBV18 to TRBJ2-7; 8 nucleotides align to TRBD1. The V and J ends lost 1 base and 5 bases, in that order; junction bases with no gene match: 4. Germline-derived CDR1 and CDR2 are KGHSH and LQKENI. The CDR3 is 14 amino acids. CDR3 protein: CASSPRDRGHEQYF. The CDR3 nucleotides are TGTGCCAGCTCACCACGTGACAGGGGTCACGAGCAGTACTTC.

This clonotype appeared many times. The DNA of the CDR3 is TGTGCCAGCAGTCTATGGCGGGGGACAGCCTATGGCTACACCTTC. Translating it yields CASSLWRGTAYGYTF. This chain uses TRBV7-2 with TRBJ1-2; TRBD1 matches at 7 bases. CDR3 size: 15 residues. CDR1 is SGHTA and CDR2 is FQGNSA in the germline V gene. The trim removed 6 bases at V and 4 bases at J, leaving 11 bases unmatched. The full variable domain, in which reference TRBV7-2 and TRBJ1-2 provide the parts outside the CDR3, is GAGVSQSPSNKVTEKGKDVELRCDPISGHTALYWYRQSLGQGLEFLIYFQGNSAPDKSGLPSDRFSAERTGGSVSTLTIQRTQQEDSAVYLCASSLWRGTAYGYTFGSGTRLTVV.

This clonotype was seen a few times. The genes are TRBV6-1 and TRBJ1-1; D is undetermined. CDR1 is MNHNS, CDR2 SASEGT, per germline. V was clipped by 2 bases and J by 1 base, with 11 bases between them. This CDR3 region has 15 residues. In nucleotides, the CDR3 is TGTGCCAGCAGTGAAAAACCCTATGCGAACACTGAAGCTTTCTTT. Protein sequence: CASSEKPYANTEAFF.

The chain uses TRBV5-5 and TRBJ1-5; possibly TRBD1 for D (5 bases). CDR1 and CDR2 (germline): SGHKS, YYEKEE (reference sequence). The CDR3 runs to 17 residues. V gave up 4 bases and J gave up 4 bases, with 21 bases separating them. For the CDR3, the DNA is TGTGCCAGCAGCCTAATGGCCGTTGGGGCCCCAAATCAGCCCCAGCATTTT. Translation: CASSLMAVGAPNQPQHF. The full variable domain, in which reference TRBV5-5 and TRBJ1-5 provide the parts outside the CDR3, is DAGVTQSPTHLIKTRGQQVTLRCSPISGHKSVSWYQQVLGQGPQFIFQYYEKEERGRGNFPDRFSARQFPNYSSELNVNALLLGDSALYLCASSLMAVGAPNQPQHFGDGTRLSIL.

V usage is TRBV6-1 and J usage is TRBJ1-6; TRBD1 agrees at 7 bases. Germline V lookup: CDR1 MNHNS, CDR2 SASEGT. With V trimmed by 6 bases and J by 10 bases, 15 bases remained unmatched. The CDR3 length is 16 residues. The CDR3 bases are TGTGCCAGCAGGTCAACGCATCAGGGGGGGCGATCACCCCTCCACTTT. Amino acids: CASRSTHQGGRSPLHF.

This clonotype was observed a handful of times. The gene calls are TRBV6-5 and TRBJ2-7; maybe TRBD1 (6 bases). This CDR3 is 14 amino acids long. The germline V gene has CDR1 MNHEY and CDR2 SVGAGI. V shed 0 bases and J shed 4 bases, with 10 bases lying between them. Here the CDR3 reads CASSYSLQGYEQYF. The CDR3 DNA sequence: TGTGCCAGCAGTTACTCGCTACAGGGTTACGAGCAGTACTTC.

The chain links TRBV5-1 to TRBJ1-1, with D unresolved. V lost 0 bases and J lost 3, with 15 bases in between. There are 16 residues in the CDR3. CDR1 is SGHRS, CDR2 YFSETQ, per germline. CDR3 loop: CASSLEYSRRDTEAFF. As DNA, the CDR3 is TGCGCCAGCAGCTTGGAATATAGTAGGAGGGACACTGAAGCTTTCTTT.

CDR3 amino acids: CSASNQGWNEGGYTF. The CDR3 nucleotides read TGCAGTGCTAGCAACCAGGGGTGGAATGAGGGTGGCTACACCTTC. V is TRBV20-1 and J is TRBJ1-2; TRBD1 might be the D (6 bases). In germline, CDR1 is DFQATT, CDR2 SNEGSKA (reference sequence). The CDR3 sequence is 15 residues long. Between the trimmed V and J ends, which lost 3 bases and 7 bases, there was a span of 21 bases.

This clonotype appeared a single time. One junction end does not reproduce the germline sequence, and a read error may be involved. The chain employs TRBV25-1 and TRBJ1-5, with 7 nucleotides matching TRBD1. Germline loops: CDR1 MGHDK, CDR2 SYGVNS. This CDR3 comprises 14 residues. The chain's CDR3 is CPSSEKGAFQPQHF. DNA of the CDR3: TGTCCCAGCAGTGAGAAGGGGGCCTTTCAGCCCCAGCATTTT.

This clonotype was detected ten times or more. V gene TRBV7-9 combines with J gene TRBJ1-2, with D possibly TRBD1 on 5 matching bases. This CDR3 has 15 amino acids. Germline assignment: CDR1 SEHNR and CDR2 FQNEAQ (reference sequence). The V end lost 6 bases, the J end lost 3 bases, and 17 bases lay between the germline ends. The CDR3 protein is CASSGTGSPDYGYTF. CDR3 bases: TGTGCCAGCAGTGGGACGGGTTCCCCTGACTATGGCTACACCTTC.

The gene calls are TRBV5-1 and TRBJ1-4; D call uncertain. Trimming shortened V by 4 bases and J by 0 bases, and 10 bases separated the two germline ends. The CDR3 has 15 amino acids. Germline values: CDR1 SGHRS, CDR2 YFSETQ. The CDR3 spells CASSATRTTNEKLFF. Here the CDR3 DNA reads TGCGCCAGCAGCGCCACACGCACAACTAATGAAAAACTGTTTTTT.

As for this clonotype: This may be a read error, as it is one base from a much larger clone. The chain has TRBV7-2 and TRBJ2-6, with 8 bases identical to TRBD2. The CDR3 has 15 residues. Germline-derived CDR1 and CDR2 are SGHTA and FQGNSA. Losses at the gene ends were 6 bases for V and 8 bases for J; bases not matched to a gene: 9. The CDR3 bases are TGTGCCAGCAGGCCCCCCCGGGGGGGTACCAACGTCCTGACTTTC. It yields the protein CASRPPRGGTNVLTF.

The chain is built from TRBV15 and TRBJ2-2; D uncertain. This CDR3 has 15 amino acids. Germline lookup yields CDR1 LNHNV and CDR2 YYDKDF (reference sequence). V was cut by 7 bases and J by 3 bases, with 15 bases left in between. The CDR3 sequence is CATKTGPRDTGELFF. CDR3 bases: TGTGCCACCAAGACCGGCCCCCGAGACACCGGGGAGCTGTTTTTT.

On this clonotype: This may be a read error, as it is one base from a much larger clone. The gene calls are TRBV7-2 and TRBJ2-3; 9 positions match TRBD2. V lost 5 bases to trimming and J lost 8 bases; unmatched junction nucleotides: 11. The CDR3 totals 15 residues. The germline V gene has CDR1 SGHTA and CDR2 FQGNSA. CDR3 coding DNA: TGTGCCAGCAGCCCCCTGGCTAGCGGGGCGGGTACGCAGTATTTT. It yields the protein CASSPLASGAGTQYF.

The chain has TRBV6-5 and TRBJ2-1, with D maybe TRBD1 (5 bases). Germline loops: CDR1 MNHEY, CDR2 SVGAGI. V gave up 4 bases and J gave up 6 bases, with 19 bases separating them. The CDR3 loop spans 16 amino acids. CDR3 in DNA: TGTGCCAGCAGTTGCTCGACGGCAGGGCTTGCCAATGAGCAGTTCTTC. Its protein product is CASSCSTAGLANEQFF.

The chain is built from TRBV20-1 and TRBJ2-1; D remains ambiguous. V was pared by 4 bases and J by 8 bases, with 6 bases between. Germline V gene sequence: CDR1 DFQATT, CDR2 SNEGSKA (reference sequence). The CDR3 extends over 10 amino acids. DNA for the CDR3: TGCAGTGCTAAGAGATATGAGCAGTTCTTC. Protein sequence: CSAKRYEQFF.